The 27 T cell receptor beta chains below come from one sample, sequenced in a study of shared clonotypes between healthy human individuals. CD45RO negativity and positive selection for CCR7 defined naive CD8 cells, a population that excluded terminally differentiated effector memory CD45RA+ cells. Libraries were prepared by immunoSEQ multiplex PCR; TCRdb keeps only in-frame clonotypes and omits some of them. The table includes some 2.1 million clones, around 95% detected once. The material sequenced was naive CD8+ T cells from PBMCs. The receptor source for this set is a man younger than 35 in good health. Some clones in this sample may be carry-over from other donors' samples.

A word on this clone: Different DNA sequences within this sample yield the same CDR3. The chain has TRBV28 and TRBJ2-7; D is uncertain. Looked up from germline, CDR1 is MDHEN and CDR2 is SYDVKM. The CDR3 length is 13 residues. The germline V and J ends were trimmed by 3 bases and 2 bases, with 8 bases remaining between them. The CDR3 DNA reads as TGTGCCAGCAGTTTCCGGGTAGCCTACGAGCAGTACTTC. Translated: CASSFRVAYEQYF.

This chain joins TRBV29-1 and TRBJ2-7; D perhaps matches TRBD1 (6 bases). V lost 4 bases to trimming and J lost 6 bases, with 13 bases between them. The CDR3 has 12 residues. CDR1 SQVTM and CDR2 ANQGSEA come from the germline V gene. CDR3 in amino acids: CSVVDSSSEQYF. The DNA for the CDR3 is TGCAGCGTTGTGGACAGTTCTTCCGAGCAGTACTTC.

CDR3 sequence (DNA): TGTGCCACCAGCAGAGATGGGCAGGGGTGGACAGATACGCAGTATTTT. Encoded protein: CATSRDGQGWTDTQYF. The V and J genes are TRBV15 and TRBJ2-3; perhaps TRBD1 as D (6 bases). CDR3 length equals 16 residues. The V end was cut by 0 bases, the J end by 3 bases, with 13 bases between. The germline gives CDR1 LNHNV, CDR2 YYDKDF (reference sequence).

This chain uses TRBV27 with TRBJ2-7, with D possibly being TRBD2 (5 bases). This CDR3 spans 15 amino acids. V was cut by 6 bases and J by 0 bases, with 15 bases left in between. Germline-derived CDR1 and CDR2 are MNHEY and SMNVEV (reference sequence). This chain's CDR3 is CASSQGLPVSYEQYF. The CDR3 DNA follows: TGTGCCAGCAGCCAAGGACTCCCGGTCTCCTACGAGCAGTACTTC.

Of note for this clone: One end of the junction does not line up with germline, which may come from a read error. This specimen includes other DNA sequences encoding the same CDR3. The gene calls are TRBV2 and TRBJ2-7, with 8 bases matching TRBD2. Looked up from germline, CDR1 is SNHLY and CDR2 is FYNNEI. The CDR3 length is 14 residues. The CDR3 nucleotides are TGTGCCAGCAGTGAGTTAGCGGGGTCGAGGGAGCAGTACTTT. Protein: CASSELAGSREQYF.

This clone showed up just once. The chain links TRBV27 to TRBJ1-5; D is undetermined. This CDR3 spans 16 amino acids. V was cut by 0 bases and J by 0 bases, with 9 bases left in between. Germline-derived CDR1 and CDR2 are MNHEY and SMNVEV (reference sequence). The CDR3 region has the DNA TGTGCCAGCAGTTTATCAGTCAGCCTTAGCAATCAGCCCCAGCATTTT. This encodes CASSLSVSLSNQPQHF.

CDR3 in amino acids: CASSDETGGEAFF. Here the CDR3 DNA reads TGTGCCAGCAGTGACGAGACAGGGGGTGAAGCTTTCTTT. The J gene is TRBJ1-1, the V gene TRBV6-4; 9 bases are shared with TRBD1. V was clipped by 2 bases and J by 7 bases; unmatched bases: 2. This CDR3 region has 13 residues. Germline V gene sequence: CDR1 MRHNA, CDR2 SNTAGT.

The V gene is TRBV7-9, the J gene TRBJ2-5; 12 bases line up with TRBD1. The DNA end is a closer match to TRBJ2-7, so the J assignment may be wrong. CDR1 SEHNR and CDR2 FQNEAQ come from the germline V gene (reference sequence). CDR3 length equals 15 residues. For the CDR3, the DNA is TGTGCCAGCAGCTTATCGGGACAGGGGGCTTACGAGCAGTACTTC. It encodes CASSLSGQGAYEQYF.

V usage is TRBV11-2 and J usage is TRBJ2-7, with D perhaps given as TRBD1 or TRBD2 (5 bases each). The V gene lost 8 bases and the J gene lost 0 bases, with 14 bases spanning the gap. There are 14 residues in the CDR3. CDR1 SGHAT and CDR2 FQNNGV come from the germline V gene. This CDR3 reads CASGPAGTSYEQYF. CDR3 sequence (DNA): TGTGCCAGCGGCCCGGCCGGGACCTCCTACGAGCAGTACTTC. The variable domain in full, completed from reference TRBV11-2 and TRBJ2-7, reads EAGVAQSPRYKIIEKRQSVAFWCNPISGHATLYWYQQILGQGPKLLIQFQNNGVVDDSQLPKDRFSAERLKGVDSTLKIQPAKLEDSAVYLCASGPAGTSYEQYFGPGTRLTVT.

In the case of this clone: The same CDR3 also results from other DNA sequences found in this sample. The chain combines TRBV6-5 with TRBJ1-1; D might be TRBD1 (6 bases). CDR1 MNHEY and CDR2 SVGAGI come from the germline V gene. CDR3 size: 13 residues. The V end lost 2 bases, the J end lost 4 bases, and 8 bases lay between the germline ends. In DNA, the CDR3 is TGTGCCAGCAGTTACGGAGGGGGCACTGAAGCTTTCTTT. Amino acids: CASSYGGGTEAFF.

The chain has TRBV11-2 and TRBJ2-2; tentatively, D is TRBD2 (6 bases). Per germline, CDR1 SGHAT and CDR2 FQNNGV. This CDR3 spans 17 amino acids. V was shortened by 0 bases and J by 5 bases, with 16 bases between the two germline ends. The CDR3 coding sequence is TGTGCCAGCAGCTTAGATCGTACGGGGGAGACGACCGGGGAGCTGTTTTTT. It is translated as CASSLDRTGETTGELFF.

In this sample, this clone turned up a few times. An end of the junction does not agree with germline; a read error may underlie this. The J gene is TRBJ2-7, the V gene TRBV14; D unclear. The germline gives CDR1 SGHDN, CDR2 FVKESK. The CDR3 extends over 12 amino acids. In DNA form, the CDR3 reads TGTGCCAGCAGCCAAGCCTTCTACGAGCGGTACTTC. As protein: CASSQAFYERYF. Using reference TRBV14 and TRBJ2-7 for the parts outside the CDR3, the full variable domain is EAGVTQFPSHSVIEKGQTVTLRCDPISGHDNLYWYRRVMGKEIKFLLHFVKESKQDESGMPNNRFLAERTGGTYSTLKVQPAELEDSGVYFCASSQAFYERYFGPGTRLTVT.

J is TRBJ2-1 and V is TRBV27, with 10 nucleotides matching TRBD2. This CDR3 is built from 16 residues. Germline assignment: CDR1 MNHEY and CDR2 SMNVEV (reference sequence). The trim removed 5 bases at V and 4 bases at J, leaving 8 bases unmatched. The CDR3 DNA is TGTGCCAGCAGTCCGTTCCGGACTAGCGGATACAATGAGCAGTTCTTC. Translated, it gives CASSPFRTSGYNEQFF.

The chain recombines TRBV4-1 with TRBJ2-7; a weak D match, TRBD2 (5 bases). The ends were cut back, 8 bases at V and 6 bases at J, with 17 bases in the middle. CDR3 length: 13 residues. CDR1 is MGHRA and CDR2 is YSYEKL in the germline V gene. CDR3 loop: CASQARKGGEQYF. The CDR3, as DNA: TGCGCCAGCCAGGCTCGGAAAGGAGGCGAGCAGTACTTC.

The count of this clone is one. The same CDR3 also results from other DNA sequences found in this sample. The chain is built from TRBV7-8 and TRBJ1-3, with unresolved D. Trimming left V 0 bases short and J 1 base short, with 7 bases between. CDR3 length equals 15 residues. Germline V gene lookup returns CDR1 SGHVS and CDR2 FQNEAQ. The CDR3 DNA sequence: TGTGCCAGCAGCTTAGCGGCAGGTTCTGGAAACACCATATATTTT. Residues: CASSLAAGSGNTIYF.

J is TRBJ2-7 and V is TRBV9; D may be TRBD2 (6 bases). The CDR3 has 14 amino acids. Germline CDR1 reads SGDLS; CDR2 reads YYNGEE. The germline V and J ends were trimmed by 4 bases and 0 bases, with 11 bases remaining between them. CDR3: CASSFGGFSYEQYF. The CDR3 DNA follows: TGTGCCAGCAGCTTCGGAGGGTTCTCCTACGAGCAGTACTTC.

The chain uses TRBV27 and TRBJ2-3; D may be TRBD1 (7 bases). Trimming removed 8 bases at V and 2 bases at J, with 17 bases between. The germline gives CDR1 MNHEY, CDR2 SMNVEV (reference sequence). CDR3 length: 15 residues. The CDR3 DNA is TGTGCCAGCTCCAGGAGGGACAGCCACACAGATACGCAGTATTTT. This gives the protein CASSRRDSHTDTQYF.

The chain uses TRBV6-5 and TRBJ1-4; D might be TRBD1 (6 bases). Germline values: CDR1 MNHEY, CDR2 SVGAGI. V was clipped by 4 bases and J by 7 bases, with 16 bases between them. The CDR3 totals 15 residues. The CDR3 protein is CASSSGTLVGEKLFF. CDR3 in DNA: TGTGCCAGCAGTTCTGGGACATTGGTTGGTGAAAAACTGTTTTTT.

The CDR3: CASSPGTTASEQYF. CDR3 coding DNA: TGTGCCAGCAGCCCCGGGACTACCGCTTCCGAGCAGTACTTC. The chain employs TRBV13 and TRBJ2-7, with 7 bases fitting TRBD2. The CDR3 length is 14 residues. Germline V gene data show CDR1 as PRHDT and CDR2 as FYEKMQ (reference sequence). V lost 5 bases to trimming and J lost 6 bases; unmatched junction nucleotides: 10.

The chain uses TRBV5-1 and TRBJ2-1; TRBD1 aligns across 9 bases. Unmatched junction bases numbered 15, after V lost 0 bases and J lost 8 bases. The CDR3 consists of 18 residues. Germline V gene sequence: CDR1 SGHRS, CDR2 YFSETQ. CDR3 residues: CASSLALTRTGAGDEQFF. The CDR3 DNA reads as TGCGCCAGCAGCTTGGCCCTAACCAGGACAGGGGCGGGGGATGAGCAGTTCTTC.

The chain links TRBV7-9 to TRBJ2-3; TRBD2 aligns across 12 bases. The ends lost 1 base at V and 7 bases at J; junction bases unmatched: 3. The length of the CDR3 is 15 residues. CDR1 and CDR2 (germline): SEHNR, FQNEAQ (reference sequence). CDR3 sequence (DNA): TGTGCCAGCAGCTTAGGACTAGCGGGAGTTTATACGCAGTATTTT. Translation gives CASSLGLAGVYTQYF. The entire variable domain, with the rest obtained from reference TRBV7-9 and TRBJ2-3, is as follows: DTGVSQNPRHKITKRGQNVTFRCDPISEHNRLYWYRQTLGQGPEFLTYFQNEAQLEKSRLLSDRFSAERPKGSFSTLEIQRTEQGDSAMYLCASSLGLAGVYTQYFGPGTRLTVL.

The genes are TRBV13 and TRBJ2-7; 7 bases are a match to TRBD2. V gave up 2 bases and J gave up 1 base; unmatched junction bases: 5. The CDR3 consists of 15 residues. Per the germline V gene, CDR1 is PRHDT and CDR2 is FYEKMQ (reference sequence). In nucleotides, the CDR3 is TGTGCCAGCAGCTTAATCGGGGGAGGGTCCTACGAGCAGTACTTC. Its protein is CASSLIGGGSYEQYF.

As to this clone: The same CDR3 can be traced to other DNA sequences in this sample. V is TRBV28 and J is TRBJ2-2, with unresolved D. This CDR3 contains 12 residues. The ends were cut back, 2 bases at V and 8 bases at J, with 6 bases in the middle. Germline CDR1 and CDR2: MDHEN and SYDVKM. The CDR3 sequence: CASSLRAGELFF. The DNA of the CDR3 is TGTGCCAGCAGTTTAAGGGCGGGGGAGCTGTTTTTT.

The chain employs TRBV5-1 and TRBJ2-1; D is possibly TRBD1 (6 bases). V lost 4 bases and J 1 base, leaving 15 bases between the germline ends. Germline values: CDR1 SGHRS, CDR2 YFSETQ. This CDR3 contains 16 residues. This CDR3 is CASSNYRDPSYNEQFF. The CDR3 coding sequence is TGCGCCAGCAGCAACTACAGGGACCCATCCTACAATGAGCAGTTCTTC.

The gene calls are TRBV5-1 and TRBJ2-1, with no clear D. Germline loops: CDR1 SGHRS, CDR2 YFSETQ. V shed 2 bases and J shed 0 bases, with 9 bases lying between them. This CDR3 spans 15 amino acids. The CDR3 sequence: CASSLQQPSYNEQFF. The CDR3 nucleotides read TGCGCCAGCAGCTTACAACAGCCCTCCTACAATGAGCAGTTCTTC.

This sequence joins TRBV28 and TRBJ2-7; 15 bases fit TRBD2. V dropped 7 bases and J dropped 0; count of bases not matched to a gene: 10. The CDR3 consists of 18 residues. Germline values: CDR1 MDHEN, CDR2 SYDVKM. The CDR3 coding sequence is TGTGCCAGCATCCCAGGACTAGCGGGAGGGGGGTACTCCTACGAGCAGTACTTC. Translation: CASIPGLAGGGYSYEQYF.

V and J are TRBV29-1 and TRBJ1-1; 7 nucleotides match TRBD1. The CDR3 sequence is 15 residues long. CDR1 is SQVTM and CDR2 is ANQGSEA in the germline V gene. The V segment lost 0 bases and the J segment 4 bases; nucleotides outside the gene matches: 8. The CDR3 bases are TGCAGCGTTGAAGACCCGACAGGGCCGGGCACTGAAGCTTTCTTT. It translates to CSVEDPTGPGTEAFF.